This T cell receptor beta chain is from a study of regulatory T cells in long-lasting Graves disease. Study-level background: Persistence in Graves' disease required over 5 years of antithyroid drugs plus positive TSH receptor antibodies. Whole-study findings and limits: TCR diversity was lower in persistent than newly diagnosed Graves' disease.

Arm-PCR with iRepertoire HTBI primers amplified the CDR3 regions for these TCR beta libraries. TCRdb re-derived calls from the multiplex PCR reads in MiXCR, one entry per CDR3 protein. Of a few hundred thousand distinct CDR3 sequences listed, about a quarter were seen once; the top ten hold around 24%. This clonotype occurred once. Its antigen is unknown. Trimming removed 5 bases at V and 5 bases at J, with 13 bases between. The CDR3 covers 14 residues. Germline V lookup: CDR1 KGHSH, CDR2 LQKENI. Time point in this sample: persistent/refractory GD, antithyroid drugs over 5 years with positive TRAb. Isolated PBMC RNA provided the starting material for the TCR library. Graves' disease diagnoses followed American Thyroid Association guidelines.

The sequence was collected from a female donor with Graves disease. Sample: peripheral blood mononuclear cells (PBMCs), taken when the disease was refractory, from a patient treated with antithyroid drugs. The genes are TRBV18 and TRBJ1-5; D remains ambiguous. CDR3 nucleotide sequence: TGTGCCAGCTCATCCGAAAGGGTGCATCAGCCCCAGCATTTT. Its translation is CASSSERVHQPQHF.